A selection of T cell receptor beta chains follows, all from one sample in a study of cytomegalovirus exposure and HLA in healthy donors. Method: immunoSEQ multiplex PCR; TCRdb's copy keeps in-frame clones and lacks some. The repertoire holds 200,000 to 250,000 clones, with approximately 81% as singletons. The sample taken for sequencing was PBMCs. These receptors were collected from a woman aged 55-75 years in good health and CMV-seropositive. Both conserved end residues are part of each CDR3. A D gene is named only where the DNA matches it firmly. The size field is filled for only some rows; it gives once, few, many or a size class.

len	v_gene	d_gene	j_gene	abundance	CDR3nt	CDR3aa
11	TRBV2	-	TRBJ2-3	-	TGTGCCAGCAATATTTTAGATACGCAGTATTTT	CASNILDTQYF
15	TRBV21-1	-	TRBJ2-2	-	TGTGCCAGCAGCAGAGACAGGGGCCGGGACGGGGAGCTGTTTTTT	CASSRDRGRDGELFF
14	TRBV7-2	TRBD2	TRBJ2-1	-	TGTGCCAGCAGGGTTACTAGCGGGAGTTATGAGCAGTTCTTC	CASRVTSGSYEQFF
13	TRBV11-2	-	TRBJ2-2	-	TGTGCCAGCAGCTTGAGAGACACCGGGGAGCTGTTTTTT	CASSLRDTGELFF
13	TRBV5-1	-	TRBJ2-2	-	TGCGCCAGCAGCTTGCAGGGGACCGGGGAGCTGTTTTTT	CASSLQGTGELFF
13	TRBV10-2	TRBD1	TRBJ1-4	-	TGCGCCAGCAGGAAAGACAGGGCTGAAAAACTGTTTTTT	CASRKDRAEKLFF
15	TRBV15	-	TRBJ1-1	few	TGTGCCACCAGCAGGGAGAGGCTCCGGGACACCGAGACTTTCTTT	CATSRERLRDTETFF
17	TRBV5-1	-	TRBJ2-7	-	TGCGCCAGCAGCTTGGAAATAACTGGGCAGATACCCTACGAGCAGTACTTC	CASSLEITGQIPYEQYF
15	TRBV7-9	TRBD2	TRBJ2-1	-	TGTGCCAGCAGACCCGGACTAGCGGGAGTTGATGAGCAGTTCTTC	CASRPGLAGVDEQFF
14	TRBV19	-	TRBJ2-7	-	TGTGCCAGTAGTATCACGGAGGGACCCTACGAGCAGTACTTC	CASSITEGPYEQYF
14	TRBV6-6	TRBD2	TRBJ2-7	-	TGTGCCAGCACCTCCTGGGGGGGAGCCTACGAGCAGTACTTC	CASTSWGGAYEQYF
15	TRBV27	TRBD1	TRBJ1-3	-	TGTGCCAGCAGTTTAGAGGGGGCGCTTGGAAACACCATATATTTT	CASSLEGALGNTIYF
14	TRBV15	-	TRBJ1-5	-	TGTGCCACCAGCAGAGAACAGGCTATCCAGCCCCAGCATTTT	CATSREQAIQPQHF
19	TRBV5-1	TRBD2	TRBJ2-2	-	TGCGCCAGCAGCTTGGGAGCGGGACTAGCGGGAGCGAACACCGGGGAGCTGTTTTTT	CASSLGAGLAGANTGELFF
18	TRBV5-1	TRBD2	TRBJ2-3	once	TGCGCCAGCAGCTTGGGAGAGGGTACTAGCGGGATGTCAGATACGCAGTATTTT	CASSLGEGTSGMSDTQYF
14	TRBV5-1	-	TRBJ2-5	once	TGCGCCAGCAGCTTGGCAGGGGCCCAAGAGACCCAGTACTTC	CASSLAGAQETQYF
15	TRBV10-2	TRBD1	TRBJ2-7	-	TGCGCCAGCAGGCTCAGCCTGGGACAGCCCTACGAGCAGTACTTC	CASRLSLGQPYEQYF
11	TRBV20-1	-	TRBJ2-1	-	TGCAGTGCTAGAGATCGGAATGAGCAGTTCTTC	CSARDRNEQFF
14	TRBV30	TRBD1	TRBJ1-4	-	TGTGCCTGGAGTGTAAACAGGGGGGGTGAAAAACTGTTTTTT	CAWSVNRGGEKLFF
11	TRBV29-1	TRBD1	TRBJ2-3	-	TGCAGCGGGAACCGGGACAGGGAGATGTATTTT	CSGNRDREMYF
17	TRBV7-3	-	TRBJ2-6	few	TGTGCCAGCAGCTTGGAGGGGGCGGGCCCTGGGGCCAACGTCCTGACTTTC	CASSLEGAGPGANVLTF
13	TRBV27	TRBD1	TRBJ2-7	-	TGTGCCAGCAGTCCCCAGACAGGGTTGGAGCAGTACTTC	CASSPQTGLEQYF
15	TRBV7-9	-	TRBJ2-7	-	TGTTCCAGCAGCCCCCGTTCTAGCAGCTCCTACGAGCAGTACTTC	CSSSPRSSSSYEQYF
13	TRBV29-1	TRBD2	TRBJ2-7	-	TGCAGCGTTGATGGCGGGGGGAGCTACGAGCAGTACTTC	CSVDGGGSYEQYF
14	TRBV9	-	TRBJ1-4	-	TGTGCCAGCAGCGTAACAGGTACGGGTGAAAAACTGTTTTTT	CASSVTGTGEKLFF
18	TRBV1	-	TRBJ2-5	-	TGCACCAGCAGCCTTCCACATACCGGGGCTAGCGGGAGGGAGACCCAGTACTTC	CTSSLPHTGASGRETQYF
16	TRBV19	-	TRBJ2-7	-	TGTGCCAGTAGTATTGCTTCACAGGGAACACCCTACGAGCAGTACTTC	CASSIASQGTPYEQYF
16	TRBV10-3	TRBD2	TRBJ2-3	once	TGTGCCATCAGTAGACTAGCGGTCTTTCTGGGGGATACGCAGTATTTT	CAISRLAVFLGDTQYF
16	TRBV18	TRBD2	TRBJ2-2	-	TGTGCCAGCTCCCCCACTAGCGGGAGAAGGTCCGGGGAGCTGTTTTTT	CASSPTSGRRSGELFF
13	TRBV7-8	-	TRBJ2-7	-	TGTGCCAGCAGCTTAGGGGGCGGGAACGAGCAGTACTTC	CASSLGGGNEQYF
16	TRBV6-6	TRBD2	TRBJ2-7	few	TGTGCCAGCAGTTACACGGCTAGCGGAACCCCCTACGAGCAGTACTTC	CASSYTASGTPYEQYF
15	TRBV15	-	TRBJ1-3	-	TGTGCCACCAGCAGAGGGACAGTCTCTGGAAACACCATATATTTT	CATSRGTVSGNTIYF
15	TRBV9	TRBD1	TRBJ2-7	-	TGTGCCAGCAGCGCCCAGGGACAGGGGGTCGACGAGCAGTACTTC	CASSAQGQGVDEQYF
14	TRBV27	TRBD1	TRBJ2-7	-	TGTGCCAGCAGCCGGGACAGGGTCTCCTACGAGCAGTACTTC	CASSRDRVSYEQYF
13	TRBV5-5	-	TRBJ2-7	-	TGTGCCAGCATCGGGCGGCAGGGGTACGAGCAGTACTTC	CASIGRQGYEQYF
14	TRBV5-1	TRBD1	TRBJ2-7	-	TGCGCCAGCAGCGAGGGACAGGGAAGCTACGAGCAGTACTTC	CASSEGQGSYEQYF
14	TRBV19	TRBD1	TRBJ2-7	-	TGTGCCGCATCCGGGACAGGGGTGGGCTACGAGCAGTACTTC	CAASGTGVGYEQYF
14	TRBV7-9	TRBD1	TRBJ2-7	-	TGTTCCAGCAGCTTAGGGGACAGTCATTACGAGCAGTACTTC	CSSSLGDSHYEQYF
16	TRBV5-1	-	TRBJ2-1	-	TGCGCCACCAGCTCTCGTGGGAGACGCTATCTGGATGAGCAGTTCTTC	CATSSRGRRYLDEQFF
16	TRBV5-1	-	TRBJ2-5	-	TGCGCCAGCAGCCACTCCGGGACTGCACGAGTGGAGACCCAGTACTTC	CASSHSGTARVETQYF
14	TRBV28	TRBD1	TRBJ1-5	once	TGTGCCAGCAGACCCGGACAGGTCTTCGAGCCCCAGCATTTT	CASRPGQVFEPQHF
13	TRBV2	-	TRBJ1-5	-	TGTGCCAGCAGGGGACCCGGGGGTCAGCCCCAGCATTTT	CASRGPGGQPQHF
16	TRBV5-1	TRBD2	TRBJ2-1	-	TGCGCCAGCAGCCCCCTGGCGGGAGACTCCTACAATGAGCAGTTCTTC	CASSPLAGDSYNEQFF
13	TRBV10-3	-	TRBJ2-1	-	TGTGCCACCCGGACAATAAGTTTAAATGAGCAGTTCTTC	CATRTISLNEQFF
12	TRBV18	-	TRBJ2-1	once	TGTGCCAGCTCACCACACGGTTATGAGCAGTTCTTC	CASSPHGYEQFF
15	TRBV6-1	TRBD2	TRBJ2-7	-	TGTGCCAGCAGTCCGACTAGCGGGTTCTCCTACGAGCAGTACTTC	CASSPTSGFSYEQYF
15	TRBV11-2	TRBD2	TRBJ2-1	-	TGTGCCAGCAGCGCACTAGCGGGAAATCACAATGAGCAGTTCTTC	CASSALAGNHNEQFF
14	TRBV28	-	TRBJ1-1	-	TGTGCCAGCAGTTTCCCGGGTGTGAACACTGAAGCTTTCTTT	CASSFPGVNTEAFF
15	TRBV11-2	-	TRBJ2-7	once	TGTGCCAGCAGCCCCAAGACAGGTAAAGGCAACGAGCAGTACTTC	CASSPKTGKGNEQYF
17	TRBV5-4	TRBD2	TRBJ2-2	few	TGTGCCAGCAGTCCTGCTAAAGGACTAGCGGGATTCGGGGAGCTGTTTTTT	CASSPAKGLAGFGELFF
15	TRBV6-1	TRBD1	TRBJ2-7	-	TGTGCCAGCAGTGACCCAGGGACAGACTCCTACGAGCAGTACTTC	CASSDPGTDSYEQYF
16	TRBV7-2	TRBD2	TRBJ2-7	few	TGTGCCAGCAGGCAAAGAACTAGCGGGAGGGTTTACGAGCAGTACTTC	CASRQRTSGRVYEQYF
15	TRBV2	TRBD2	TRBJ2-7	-	TGTGCCAGTCACCCTAGCGGGAGGGTGGGGTACGAGCAGTACTTC	CASHPSGRVGYEQYF
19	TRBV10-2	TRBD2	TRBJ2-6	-	TGCGCCAGCAGTGAGCCCCAGCGGGAGCCTCCCTCTGGGGCCAACGTCCTGACTTTC	CASSEPQREPPSGANVLTF
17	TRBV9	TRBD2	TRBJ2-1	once	TGTGCCAGCAGCGTACGCGACGGTCTAGCGGTAAACAATGAGCAGTTCTTC	CASSVRDGLAVNNEQFF